This entry features one T cell receptor (beta chain) sequence. The diagnostic criteria for definite or probable disease, as recently defined, were met by the patients with Susac syndrome. This CDR3 spans 14 amino acids. Per the germline V gene, CDR1 is KGHSY and CDR2 is FQNENV. Trimming removed 4 bases from V and 9 bases from J, with 13 bases in between. This record comes from a study of CD8 T cells in Susac syndrome. The RNA input was 0.5 to 1 ug, and it was reverse transcribed with random hexamers. An immunoSEQ multiplex PCR amplified TCR beta CDR3 over 54 Vbeta and 13 Jbeta. TCRdb recomputed calls from the immunoSEQ multiplex PCR reads with MiXCR, one row per CDR3 protein. The sample holds approximately 100,000 distinct CDR3 sequences, 94% seen once.

The receptor's source is a human donor with Susac syndrome. The sample was CD8+ T cells from PBMCs. The rearrangement links TRBV16 to TRBJ1-6; TRBD1 is a possible D gene (5 bases). This chain's CDR3 is CASSRGGESSPLHF. In DNA form, the CDR3 reads TGTGCCAGCAGCCGGGGAGGGGAAAGTTCACCCCTCCACTTT.